These 4 T cell receptor beta chains came from one sample sequenced in a study of CD8 T cells in Susac syndrome. A quantity of roughly 0.5 to 1 ug RNA underwent reverse transcription using random hexamers. TCRdb analysed the immunoSEQ multiplex PCR reads with MiXCR anew, one entry per CDR3 protein. The sample lists more than 95,000 distinct CDR3 sequences, around 95% occurring once. The sample was CD8+ T cells from PBMCs. These receptors originate from a human donor with Susac syndrome.

V is TRBV4-2 and J is TRBJ2-5; the match to TRBD1 covers 8 bases. Losses at the gene ends were 2 bases for V and 4 bases for J; bases not matched to a gene: 6. This CDR3 has 15 amino acids. CDR1 and CDR2 from the germline V gene are LGHNA and YNFKEQ. The CDR3 sequence is CASSQKQGVGETQYF. The DNA of the CDR3 is TGTGCCAGCAGCCAAAAACAGGGGGTTGGAGAGACCCAGTACTTC.

The V and J genes are TRBV29-1 and TRBJ2-1; a weak D match, TRBD2 (6 bases). The germline V gene has CDR1 SQVTM and CDR2 ANQGSEA. Trimming took 1 base from V and 8 from J, leaving 12 bases between them. The CDR3 length is 13 residues. CDR3 in amino acids: CSVEAGVGDEQFF. Here the CDR3 DNA reads TGCAGCGTTGAAGCGGGAGTGGGGGATGAGCAGTTCTTC.

The gene calls are TRBV7-8 and TRBJ2-1; 12 bases map to TRBD2. This CDR3 is 17 amino acids long. With 5 bases clipped from V and 0 bases from J, the junction kept 5 bases outside the gene matches. The germline V gene has CDR1 SGHVS and CDR2 FQNEAQ. The CDR3 DNA reads as TGTGCCAGCAGCCTCCAGACTAGCGGGAGCTCCTACAATGAGCAGTTCTTC. This encodes CASSLQTSGSSYNEQFF.

This chain joins TRBV9 and TRBJ2-3, with D tentatively TRBD2 (5 bases). Per the germline V gene, CDR1 is SGDLS and CDR2 is YYNGEE. The CDR3 is made up of 14 amino acids. Trimming took off 0 bases at V and 4 bases at J, with 9 bases between the two ends. The CDR3 spells CASSVDLAADTQYF. The CDR3 coding sequence is TGTGCCAGCAGCGTAGACCTAGCTGCAGATACGCAGTATTTT.